The source of this TCR beta chain is a study of blood T cell repertoires in COVID-19 (dated by TCRdb to about 2020). Study-level background: Samples covering the acute and convalescent phases of COVID-19 were provided by collaborators in the United States, Italy and Spain. HLA class I and class II types, where available, came from metadata supplied by the sample provider rather than from assay-based typing. Subjects who had been exposed to COVID-19, were actively infected with it, or had recovered from it provided the deeply sampled blood TCRbeta repertoires that made up the dataset. The prospective study material was composed of cDNA or gDNA derived from T cells, B-cell-depleted T cells, or PBMCs. Samples were obtained from the ongoing ImmuneRACE study (first 160 participants) and from about 1,300 subjects provided by 6 global collaborators. Nearly every sample came with metadata listing a de-identified subject ID, COVID-19 status, age in years and sex. The repertoires were made available in a free public database intended to serve as a resource for research on the immune response to SARS-CoV-2.

Its CDR3 holds 17 amino acids, cysteine through phenylalanine. Just CDR3 DNA is preserved here, 51 bases in frame from base 1. The germline V gene (reference sequence) sets CDR1 to LNHNV and CDR2 to YYDKDF. The V end gives up 1 base and the J end 9 bases, leaving 10 bases in the junction not matched to a gene. TCRbeta CDR3 regions were amplified from genomic DNA by means of the immunoSEQ Assay, a bias-controlled multiplex PCR. The authors processed their data as follows. Within the assay, amplification of reference gene primers was used to estimate how many nucleated cells each sample contained. Sequence reads were collapsed and filtered to measure the absolute abundance of every unique TCRbeta CDR3 rearrangement. For each sample, productive Simpson clonality was calculated as the square root of Simpson's diversity index over productive rearrangements. The source is immuneACCESS, and TCRdb retained only in-frame sequences with V and J called. Part of the clones is not carried over; for the studies checked, unresolved V genes explain less than half of this, and the remainder is unexplained. V, J and clone size were drawn from that table, and D and trimming were deduced from the DNA. The sample yields roughly 200,000 clones; around 89% were counted once. The ten largest clones add up to 1.2% of the sample.

In regard to this clone: Its antigen remains undetermined. No quality values exist for individual bases; no much larger clone is one base distant.

Participants in the prospective study were enrolled through a virtual design, were aged roughly 18 to 100 years, and lived in roughly 26 United States geographic areas. Cohort assignment in the prospective study relied on participant-reported clinical history from a screening survey and a study questionnaire. ImmuneRACE Cohort 3 recovered participants were defined by two consecutive negative NP/OP PCR tests, healthcare professional clearance, or symptom resolution. In the prospective study, mobile phlebotomists collected whole blood, serum and a nasopharyngeal or oropharyngeal swab from each participant. Participants in the prospective study had the option to provide additional blood draws and questionnaires over a 2-month period. Before DNA extraction, blood samples from the prospective study were shipped at room temperature or frozen. General findings and caveats noted by the study authors: How much clinical and demographic metadata was included differed by source and by participant, and the metadata was provided uncurated.

This clonotype was sampled from a young man who had recovered from COVID-19. Recombination connected TRBV15 to TRBJ2-4; 12 central bases correspond to TRBD1. The sequencing input was PBMCs or T cells enriched from blood (not recorded which). In nucleotide form, the sequence is TGTGCCACCAGCAGAGGTCTAGGGACAGGGGGCGAGGGCATTCAGTACTTC. Its product reads: CATSRGLGTGGEGIQYF.